A single T cell receptor beta chain is shown here with its context. Its antigen is unknown. Orbital computed tomography, thyroid ultrasound, TRAb, serum thyroxine and clinical symptoms formed the basis of diagnosis. This specimen belongs to a study of Graves' ophthalmopathy and Graves' hyperthyroidism. Looking at the study overall: By definition, stable hyperthyroidism involved no ophthalmopathy within 18 months of follow-up.

RNA transcripts were the template, and TCR beta CDR3 regions were amplified from them. Second-round multiplex PCR followed a first-round RT-PCR using HTBI primers. MiXCR was run by TCRdb on the multiplex PCR reads, yielding one entry per CDR3 protein. The sample contains 500,000 to 700,000 distinct CDR3 sequences, about 35% of which appear only once. Study results and caveats: The model's prediction of ophthalmopathy progression had approximately 68% sensitivity and around 77% specificity.

The sequenced material came from peripheral blood or thyroid tissue (not recorded which). The receptor was isolated from an adult man with Graves' hyperthyroidism.

The CDR3 DNA reads TGTGCCAGCAGCTTACAGAGTGGGGGTAGCTCCTACGAGCAGTACTTC. This sequence encodes CASSLQSGGSSYEQYF. The chain combines TRBV7-9 with TRBJ2-7; D is tentatively TRBD1 or TRBD2 (5 bases each). The CDR3 is 16 amino acids. Per germline, CDR1 SEHNR and CDR2 FQNEAQ (reference sequence). Trimming shortened V by 2 bases and J by 0 bases, and 14 bases separated the two germline ends.